This T cell receptor beta chain is drawn from a study of neoadjuvant anti-PD-1 for oral cavity cancer. Overall study: Patients without progression received a fourth nivolumab dose around day 43, then surgical resection on days 50-56.

V dropped 5 bases and J dropped 9; count of bases not matched to a gene: 10. Germline V CDR1 and CDR2: SGHAT, FQNNGV. This CDR3 region has 15 residues. Described time point: after neoadjuvant nivolumab, at surgical resection. Six replicates per PBMC sample, mostly from about 460 ng of genomic DNA. Assay used: immunoSEQ multiplex PCR; TCRdb lists only in-frame clones, some missing. Among tens of thousands of clones listed, 77% were seen once. This clonotype was sampled from a person aged 40 to 85 with oral cavity squamous cell carcinoma. Specimen: PBMCs, collected after nivolumab (anti-PD-1) treatment. V is TRBV11-2 and J is TRBJ1-6; 7 nucleotides agree with TRBD1. The CDR3 DNA follows: TGTGCCAGCAGCCTTTCGGGGACAGTCAGTTCACCCCTCCACTTT. It translates to CASSLSGTVSSPLHF.